This TCR beta chain was found in a study of cytomegalovirus exposure and HLA in healthy donors (TCRdb year 2017). General notes on the study: An earlier analysis of 587 of the donors reported 276 Gb of sequence data and around 110 million unique TCR beta sequences from 150 million to 200 million T cells. An early release that covered roughly 600 HLA-typed donors contained about 300 gigabases of sequencing data and some 87 million unique TCR sequences. The genetic ancestry cluster associated with self-reported Caucasian donors included around four fifths of the 350 to 500 genotyped donors. The study aimed to test whether cataloging public T cell receptors could reveal signatures of past pathogen exposure. The study profiled the T cell repertoires of 550 to 700 subjects by immunosequencing and related them to cytomegalovirus serostatus. Besides the first cohort of approximately 670 subjects, a separate validation cohort made up of over 100 different subjects was used. To predict cytomegalovirus infection status, the study brought together high-throughput TCR immunosequencing, statistical association of individual TCRs with disease status, and machine learning. A later analysis re-analyzed previously published TCR beta repertoires from about 730 donors and added high-resolution HLA genotyping to study TCR occurrence patterns. In the later analysis, no new phenotypic data were used to find candidate immune exposures; instead, reliance was placed on TCR beta sequences and their occurrence across donors. To decide whether each TCR beta V gene segment behaved as functional or pseudogenic, an earlier analysis of 587 of the donors relied on high-throughput TCR beta sequencing. Alongside the repertoire data, information on donor age, sex, ethnicity and CMV serostatus was compiled. Genome-wide SNP genotypes for about 65% of the 666 donors were used in a later genetic analysis, which treated that subset as a discovery cohort. Every discovery cohort repertoire had been produced on one sequencing platform. Class I and class II HLA loci were covered by the typing at four-digit resolution. The number of typed donors differed by locus: roughly 629-640 for A, B, C, DRB1 and DQB1; approximately 540 for DQA1; 606 for DPA1; and around 470 for DPB1. Four to six DR-DQ haplotypes were handled as single units for association and clustering, since linkage in the cohort was strong. Among about 410 genotyped donors of the cohort, an average of around 240,000 unique TCR beta nucleotide sequences was sequenced per donor, of which about 19% were non-productive.

In total, approximately 700 healthy bone marrow donors made up the cohort. Cohort members were all nominally healthy when sampled, although unrecorded immune exposures were likely present. The donor was CMV seropositive and belonged to the group of around 300 seropositive cohort members. Every donor gave a peripheral blood sample, and the peripheral blood mononuclear cells from that sample were used for TCR beta sequencing. The Qiagen DNeasy Blood Extraction Kit was used to extract genomic DNA from the blood cell samples. Sequences SGHRS (CDR1) and YFSETQ (CDR2) are obtained from the germline V gene. Counted from cysteine to phenylalanine, this CDR3 has 16 amino acids. The entry retains the CDR3 DNA only, 48 bases that are in frame from base 1. From V the trimming removes 0 bases and from J it removes 6 bases, while the gene matches leave 6 bases of the junction unaccounted for. Here is what the overall study found, with its caveats: A later analysis found that most CMV-associated TCR beta chains appeared HLA-restricted, with HLA associations seemingly driven largely by CMV exposure. A later analysis found that HLA-associated TCR beta chains were more clonally expanded and had lower generation probabilities than equally common non-associated chains. A few of the identified cytomegalovirus-associated TCR beta chains were confirmed in vitro to be specific for cytomegalovirus antigens. Specific HLA alleles were associated with 15,000 to 20,000 TCR beta sequences at a false discovery rate of 0.05 in a later analysis. An association between a missense DCLRE1C variant and V-gene and J-gene trimming of TCR beta chains was found in a later genetic analysis and replicated in an independent cohort. Because HLA typing was missing for some donors at each locus, association tests included only the typed subset. A cluster of highly shared sequence variants was judged likely to represent a technical artifact of the sequencing pipeline. A total of about 180 TCR beta chains were listed by the study as associated with cytomegalovirus. Across donors, most TCR sequences were observed very rarely, whereas some public TCRs were present in many individuals. A later analysis reported that several top co-occurrence clusters appeared linked to parvovirus B19, influenza, CMV and Epstein-Barr virus. An earlier analysis of approximately 530 of the donors showed that most TCR beta V segments appeared in productive rearrangements either about 87% or about 30% of the time, which broadly matched IMGT annotations. Because counts were too low, seventeen rarely observed V segments, including chromosome 9 orphons, were excluded from the earlier analysis of about 500 of the donors. A further reported finding was that TCR beta sequences accurately predicted the HLA-A and HLA-B alleles for most subjects in the first cohort. Some IMGT-functional V segments, including TRBV6-2 and TRBV6-3, could not be told apart with the 87-base-pair reads, so those segments were excluded. In a later analysis, TCR association rates were found to vary across HLA loci, with the most associated TCRs seen for DRB1 alleles and the fewest for HLA-C alleles. The authors suggested that the approach could potentially be extended to other disease states and immunological phenotypes. When HLA alleles, especially DR and DQ, strongly co-occurred, attributing TCR associations to individual alleles was difficult. The cohort was sequenced for TCR beta chains only, and without alpha or paired-chain data the features that could be detected were limited. CMV serostatus was the only immune exposure information available for the cohort. Linkage disequilibrium might explain the correlated functional status among segregating V segments, but an unknown experimental factor could not be ruled out. Sequencing depth was assumed to be roughly uniform across donors in the presence/absence analyses, though that assumption may not hold. Compared with the roughly 600-donor mean, donors in an Asian-associated ancestry cluster had fewer N-insertions in productive TCRs, according to a later genetic analysis. In both the original and validation cohorts, the classifier was reported to diagnose cytomegalovirus status with high specificity and sensitivity.

Library prep was done by the immunoSEQ multiplex PCR assay. A mixture of 60 forward primers for TCR Vbeta segments and 13 reverse primers for TCR Jbeta segments was used in the multiplex PCR. A multiplex PCR assay on genomic DNA amplified the CDR3 region of rearranged TCR beta genes. The amplified TCR beta libraries were sequenced on the Illumina HiSeq System as 87-base-pair reads. As for how the authors treated the data: A later analysis counted 65 million to 90 million unique TCR beta chains across the 600 to 850 repertoires, and some 11 million of these chains were shared by at least two donors. Raw reads were error-corrected and collapsed into unique sequences with a nearest-neighbor algorithm that merged closely related sequences to remove PCR and sequencing errors. V, D and J gene segments were assigned by aligning CDR3 sequences to IMGT reference sequences. For a sequence to be retained, a match of at least six nucleotides was required to both a V gene segment and a J gene segment. Rearrangements were classified as productive when the CDR3 lacked stop codons and remained in frame with V and J, and all other rearrangements were classified as non-productive. CDR3 was defined by IMGT convention, running from the second conserved V-encoded cysteine to the conserved J-encoded phenylalanine. The earlier analysis of about 530 of the donors excluded any sequence lacking an unambiguous match to a single V gene segment. In an earlier analysis of a few hundred of the donors, V segments were called functional above 56.7% productive rearrangements and were called segregating when the between-donor standard deviation exceeded 5%. A statistical classification framework was built for diagnosing cytomegalovirus status from the catalog of TCR beta chain sequences. V and J gene assignment, in a later analysis, came from comparing TCR nucleotide sequences with IMGT/GENE-DB human TR gene sequences. A later analysis assigned CDR3 sequences and most-parsimonious VDJ recombination scenarios with the TCRdist pipeline. In a later analysis, each TCR beta chain was defined by its CDR3 amino acid sequence together with its V-gene family, and reads without a unique V-gene family were excluded. In a later analysis, 500 to 700 highly shared, low-generation-probability nucleotide sequences were removed to address suspected cross-contamination and a sequencing artifact. A later analysis calculated a clonal expansion index for each public chain from normalized within-repertoire ranks of inferred template counts. In a later analysis, generation probabilities were computed using a VDJ recombination model fitted to out-of-frame rearrangements, and the results were checked against IGoR. A later analysis scored TCR-TCR, TCR-HLA and TCR-CMV co-occurrence with hypergeometric tests, applying a repertoire-size bias correction to TCR pairs. To estimate false discovery rates, a later analysis permuted the HLA or CMV assignments 20 times. A later analysis grouped co-occurring TCRs with DBSCAN, adding TCRdist sequence similarity when clustering within HLA-allele-positive subsets. Repertoires with fewer than 30,000 or more than 120,000 public chains, plus five repertoires with anomalous nucleotide sharing, were excluded from co-occurrence clustering. TCRdb retrieved this table from immuneACCESS and kept in-frame rearrangements only. Not all clones are present; in checked studies, unresolved V genes account for under half, and no reason is known for the remainder. The D gene and trimming were derived from the DNA, and the V and J assignments and clone size from that table. The sample profile shows more than 95,000 clones; about 68% of them were found once. The ten largest clones add up to roughly 8.6% of the sample.

This clone was detected only a few times. What this receptor recognizes is not known. No base qualities exist here, and no much larger clone lies one base off it. The origin of this receptor is a woman aged 40 to 50 in good health and CMV-seropositive. The chain joins TRBV5-1 to TRBJ2-1, and 10 junction bases match TRBD1. The specimen was PBMCs. The nucleotide sequence reads TGCGCCAGCAGCTTGGACAAACGGGACAGGGGCAATGAGCAGTTCTTC. The encoded protein is CASSLDKRDRGNEQFF.